A single T cell receptor beta chain is shown here with its context. Its antigen is undetermined. This entry belongs to a study of response to subunit inactivated influenza vaccine. Whole-study results and caveats: Authors suggested each seasonal flu vaccination may recruit only limited numbers of new T cells.

TCRdb ran MiXCR on the RT-PCR reads and lists one entry per CDR3 protein. Of approximately 530,000 distinct CDR3 sequences listed, approximately 7.2% are singletons. CDR3 length: 16 amino acids. Unmatched junction bases numbered 10, after V lost 5 bases and J lost 2 bases. The TCR comes from a man aged 50 to 69 who received an inactivated influenza vaccine. The chain combines TRBV12-3 or TRBV12-4 with TRBJ2-3; 7 bases map to TRBD1. The sequences come from PBMCs from blood, collected 23 to 25 months after vaccination. The CDR3 DNA reads TGTGCCAGCAGTCCCGGCAGGACAGGTATCACAGATACGCAGTATTTT. It specifies CASSPGRTGITDTQYF.